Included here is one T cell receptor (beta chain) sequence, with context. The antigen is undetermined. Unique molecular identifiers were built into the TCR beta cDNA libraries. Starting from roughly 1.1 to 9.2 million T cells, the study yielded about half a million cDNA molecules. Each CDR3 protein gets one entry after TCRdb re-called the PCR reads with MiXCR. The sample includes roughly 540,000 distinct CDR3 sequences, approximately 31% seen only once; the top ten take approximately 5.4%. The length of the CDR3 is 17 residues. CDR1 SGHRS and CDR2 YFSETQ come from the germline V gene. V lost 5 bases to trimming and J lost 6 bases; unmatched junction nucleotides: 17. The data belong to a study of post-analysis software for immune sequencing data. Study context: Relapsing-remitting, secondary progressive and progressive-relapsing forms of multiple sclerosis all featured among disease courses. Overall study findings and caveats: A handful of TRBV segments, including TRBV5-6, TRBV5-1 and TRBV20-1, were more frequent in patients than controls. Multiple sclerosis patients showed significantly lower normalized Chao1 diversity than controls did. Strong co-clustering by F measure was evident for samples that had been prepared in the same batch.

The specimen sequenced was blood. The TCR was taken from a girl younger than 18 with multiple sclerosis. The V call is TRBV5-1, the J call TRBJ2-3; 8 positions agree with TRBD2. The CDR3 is CASRLTISGDALDTQYF. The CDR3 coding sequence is TGCGCCAGCAGACTCACCATTAGCGGGGATGCCCTGGATACGCAGTATTTT.